The 21 T cell receptor beta chains listed next were all sequenced from one sample in a study of shared clonotypes between healthy human individuals. Produced via immunoSEQ multiplex PCR; TCRdb's table is partial and in-frame only. The sample includes roughly 2.1 million clones, more than 85% of them seen just once. Selected positively for CCR7 and CD45RO-negative, naive CD8 cells excluded terminally differentiated effector memory CD45RA+ cells. The specimen was naive CD8+ T cells from PBMCs. These receptors all come from a man between 18 and 35 years old in good health. Some clones in this sample may be carry-over from other donors' samples.

The V and J genes are TRBV19 and TRBJ2-2; TRBD2 matches at 11 bases. Germline CDR1 is LNHDA and CDR2 is SQIVND (reference sequence). This CDR3 region has 14 residues. The V and J ends lost 7 bases and 6 bases, in that order; junction bases with no gene match: 4. This CDR3 reads CASTLAGGPGELFF. The CDR3 DNA is TGTGCCAGTACTTTAGCGGGAGGGCCCGGGGAGCTGTTTTTT.

The chain joins TRBV7-9 to TRBJ2-1; the D is unclear. The CDR3 contains 12 residues. Per germline, CDR1 SEHNR and CDR2 FQNEAQ (reference sequence). The V end was cut by 7 bases, the J end by 2 bases, with 6 bases between. DNA of the CDR3: TGTGCCAGCACCTCTACCTACAATGAGCAGTTCTTC. It translates to CASTSTYNEQFF.

The chain is built from TRBV5-1 and TRBJ2-3; unclear D gene. The CDR3 has 18 residues. With 0 bases removed from V and 0 bases from J, the gap between germline ends came to 17 bases. The germline V gene has CDR1 SGHRS and CDR2 YFSETQ. The CDR3: CASSLVSFDLGSTDTQYF. Written as DNA, the CDR3 is TGCGCCAGCAGCTTGGTTAGCTTCGATTTAGGTAGCACAGATACGCAGTATTTT.

The chain is built from TRBV29-1 and TRBJ2-2; unclear D gene. Deletions cut 7 bases from V and 6 bases from J, with 15 bases between. Germline V lookup: CDR1 SQVTM, CDR2 ANQGSEA. There are 13 residues in the CDR3. The CDR3 DNA reads TGCAGCGCCTCCCCGGGCTGGCCCGGGGAGCTGTTTTTT. It codes for CSASPGWPGELFF.

The chain has TRBV9 and TRBJ2-1; D is possibly TRBD2 (5 bases). CDR1 is SGDLS and CDR2 is YYNGEE in the germline V gene. Trimming removed 0 bases from V and 6 bases from J, with 10 bases in between. The CDR3 has 14 amino acids. The CDR3: CASSVELVPNEQFF. Written as DNA, the CDR3 is TGTGCCAGCAGCGTAGAACTAGTCCCCAATGAGCAGTTCTTC.

The CDR3 region is CASSLTREPYNEQFF. The CDR3 bases are TGTGCCAGCAGCTTAACTCGGGAACCATACAATGAGCAGTTCTTC. The chain employs TRBV7-3 and TRBJ2-1, with D maybe TRBD2 (5 bases). V dropped 0 bases and J dropped 4 bases, with 10 bases sitting between them. This CDR3 comprises 15 residues. Germline lookup yields CDR1 SGHTA and CDR2 FQGTGA.

The genes are TRBV10-3 and TRBJ2-7; 9 bases fit TRBD2. After removal of 0 bases from V and 2 bases from J, the junction contained 2 bases not matched to a gene. Germline values: CDR1 ENHRY, CDR2 SYGVKD. This CDR3 is built from 15 residues. The CDR3 loop is CAISESPSGTYEQYF. The CDR3 DNA reads as TGTGCCATCAGTGAGTCCCCTAGCGGGACCTACGAGCAGTACTTC.

The genes are TRBV11-2 and TRBJ1-2, with 9 bases lining up with TRBD1. The J segment lost 6 bases and the V segment lost 5 bases, leaving 4 bases of the junction unmatched. CDR3 length equals 13 residues. The V gene's germline CDR1 is SGHAT and CDR2 FQNNGV. CDR3 loop: CASSPGTGHGYTF. The DNA for the CDR3 is TGTGCCAGCAGCCCCGGGACAGGGCATGGCTACACCTTC.

This clone has just a few counts. This chain uses TRBV7-8 with TRBJ1-2; D remains unclear. CDR1 is SGHVS and CDR2 is FQNEAQ in the germline V gene. The V end was cut by 8 bases, the J end by 8 bases, with 12 bases between. The length of the CDR3 is 11 residues. In DNA, the CDR3 is TGTGCCAGCCCCAGCGCAAACGGCTACACCTTC. This codes for CASPSANGYTF.

This sequence joins TRBV9 and TRBJ2-7; 14 nucleotides match TRBD2. CDR1 is SGDLS and CDR2 is YYNGEE in the germline V gene. There are 19 residues in the CDR3. V trimming: 0 bases; J trimming: 5 bases; junction bases outside the gene matches: 13. DNA for the CDR3: TGTGCCAGCAGCGTAGGGGGAGGGACTAGCGGGAGTCGAGCCCACGAGCAGTACTTC. This gives the protein CASSVGGGTSGSRAHEQYF.

The V gene is TRBV5-6, the J gene TRBJ2-7, with TRBD1 identical over 10 bases. CDR1 is SGHDT and CDR2 is YYEEEE in the germline V gene. This CDR3 region has 14 residues. The junction had 8 bases not matched to a gene; V was cut back by 9 bases and J by 2 bases. For the CDR3, the DNA is TGTGCCACCCAGATCGGGACAGGGGCCTACGAGCAGTACTTC. Amino acids: CATQIGTGAYEQYF.

The V call is TRBV4-1, the J call TRBJ1-1; D ambiguous. This CDR3 is 15 amino acids long. V was shortened by 3 bases and J by 0 bases, with 11 bases between the two germline ends. Germline V gene data show CDR1 as MGHRA and CDR2 as YSYEKL. As DNA, the CDR3 is TGCGCCAGCAGCCACCCCGTTGGGGTGAACACTGAAGCTTTCTTT. Amino acids: CASSHPVGVNTEAFF.

This clone has a single count. The chain employs TRBV7-6 and TRBJ2-1; D remains unclear. The CDR3 sequence is 14 residues long. Germline CDR1 and CDR2: SGHVS and FNYEAQ. V lost 1 base and J lost 6, with 10 bases in between. The CDR3 reads CASSLEGGSNEQFF. Here the CDR3 DNA reads TGTGCCAGCAGCTTAGAGGGCGGTTCCAATGAGCAGTTCTTC.

The rearrangement joins TRBV28 to TRBJ2-4; D ambiguous. V was clipped by 7 bases and J by 0 bases, with 13 bases between them. The CDR3 contains 15 residues. Germline-derived CDR1 and CDR2 are MDHEN and SYDVKM. CDR3 loop: CASKGTILAKNIQYF. The CDR3 nucleotides read TGTGCCAGCAAAGGAACAATACTAGCCAAAAACATTCAGTACTTC.

As regards this clone: This same CDR3 is encoded by further DNA sequences in the sample. The chain employs TRBV28 and TRBJ2-7; TRBD1 aligns across 10 bases. The CDR3 has 15 amino acids. Germline V gene data show CDR1 as MDHEN and CDR2 as SYDVKM. V was pared by 4 bases and J by 3 bases, with 6 bases of the junction left unmatched. CDR3 region: CASSSPRDRGYEQYF. DNA for the CDR3: TGTGCCAGCAGTTCACCCCGGGACAGGGGCTACGAGCAGTACTTC.

This clone was observed a few times. The CDR3 DNA reads TGCAGTGCTAGGAACGAAGTCCTGTTTTTT. Its protein is CSARNEVLFF. This rearrangement joins TRBV20-1 to TRBJ1-4, with D uncertain. The CDR3 has 10 residues. Per germline, CDR1 DFQATT and CDR2 SNEGSKA (reference sequence). The V gene lost 3 bases and the J gene lost 14 bases, with 10 bases spanning the gap.

The rearrangement joins TRBV27 to TRBJ2-2; the D gene is possibly TRBD1 (5 bases). Germline CDR1 and CDR2: MNHEY and SMNVEV (reference sequence). V was pared by 3 bases and J by 1 base, with 21 bases between. This CDR3 is 19 amino acids long. CDR3 nucleotide sequence: TGTGCCAGCAGTTTGGGAAGGACGGACATTTGGGGGAACACCGGGGAGCTGTTTTTT. The encoded protein is CASSLGRTDIWGNTGELFF.

The chain employs TRBV4-1 and TRBJ2-1; 9 bases are a match to TRBD2. The CDR3 spans 15 residues. V dropped 5 bases and J dropped 4; count of bases not matched to a gene: 6. Germline V gene data show CDR1 as MGHRA and CDR2 as YSYEKL. The CDR3: CASSFGLAGYNEQFF. Here the CDR3 DNA reads TGCGCCAGCAGCTTCGGCCTAGCGGGGTACAATGAGCAGTTCTTC.

Here the CDR3 reads CASRSQEERATADTQYF. For the CDR3, the DNA is TGTGCCAGCAGATCTCAGGAGGAGAGGGCCACAGCAGATACGCAGTATTTT. The genes are TRBV28 and TRBJ2-3; D might be TRBD2 (5 bases). V lost 6 bases, J lost 4 bases, and 23 bases lay in between. CDR3 length: 17 amino acids. Germline V gene sequence: CDR1 MDHEN, CDR2 SYDVKM.

V and J are TRBV7-2 and TRBJ2-1, with D perhaps matching TRBD2 (6 bases). The CDR3 has 17 amino acids. The germline CDR1 and CDR2 sequences are SGHTA and FQGNSA. Trimming stripped 5 bases from V and 0 bases from J, with 17 bases between. The CDR3 nucleotides are TGTGCCAGCAGCCCGGGCCCCCACGGGGGCTCCTACAATGAGCAGTTCTTC. Protein: CASSPGPHGGSYNEQFF.

The chain has TRBV4-2 and TRBJ2-7, with TRBD1 matching over 9 bases. V shed 9 bases, J shed 3 bases, and the junction held 12 bases outside the gene matches. Germline V gives CDR1 LGHNA, CDR2 YNFKEQ. The CDR3 extends over 15 amino acids. The CDR3 here is CASSGKQGARYEQYF. CDR3 DNA: TGTGCCAGTAGCGGAAAACAGGGGGCCCGCTACGAGCAGTACTTC.